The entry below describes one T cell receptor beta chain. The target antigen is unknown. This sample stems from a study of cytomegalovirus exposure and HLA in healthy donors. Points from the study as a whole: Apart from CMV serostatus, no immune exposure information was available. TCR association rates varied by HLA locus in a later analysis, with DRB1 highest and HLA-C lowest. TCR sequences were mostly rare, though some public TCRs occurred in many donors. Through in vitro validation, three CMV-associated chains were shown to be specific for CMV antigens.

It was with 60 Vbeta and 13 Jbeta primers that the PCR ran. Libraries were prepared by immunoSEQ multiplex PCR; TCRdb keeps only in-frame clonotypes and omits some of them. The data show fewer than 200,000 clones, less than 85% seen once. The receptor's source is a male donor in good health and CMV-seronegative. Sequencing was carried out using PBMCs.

The CDR3, as DNA: TGTGCCAGCAGCTTGGTTCAGCCAGGGGGCGCGGAGACCCAGTACTTC. It codes for CASSLVQPGGAETQYF. This chain connects TRBV5-4 to TRBJ2-5; TRBD1 aligns across 8 bases. This CDR3 spans 16 amino acids. The germline V gene encodes CDR1 SGHNT and CDR2 YYREEE (reference sequence). The junction had 9 bases not matched to a gene; V was cut back by 0 bases and J by 5 bases. The full variable domain, its missing parts supplied by reference TRBV5-4 and TRBJ2-5, is ETGVTQSPTHLIKTRGQQVTLRCSSQSGHNTVSWYQQALGQGPQFIFQYYREEENGRGNFPPRFSGLQFPNYSSELNVNALELDDSALYLCASSLVQPGGAETQYFGPGTRLLVL.